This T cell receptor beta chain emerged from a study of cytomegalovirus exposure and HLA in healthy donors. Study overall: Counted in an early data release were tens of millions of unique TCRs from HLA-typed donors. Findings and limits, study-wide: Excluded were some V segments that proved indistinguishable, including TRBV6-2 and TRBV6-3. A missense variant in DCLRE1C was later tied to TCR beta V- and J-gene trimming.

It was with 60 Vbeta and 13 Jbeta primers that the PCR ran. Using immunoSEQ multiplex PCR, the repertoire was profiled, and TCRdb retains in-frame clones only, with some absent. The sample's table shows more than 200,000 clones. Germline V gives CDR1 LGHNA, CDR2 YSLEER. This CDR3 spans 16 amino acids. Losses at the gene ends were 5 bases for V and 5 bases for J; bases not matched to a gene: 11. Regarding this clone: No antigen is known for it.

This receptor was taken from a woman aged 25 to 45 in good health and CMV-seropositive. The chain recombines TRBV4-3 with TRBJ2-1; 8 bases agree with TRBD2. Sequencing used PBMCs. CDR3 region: CASSEGAAGAHNEQFF. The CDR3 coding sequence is TGCGCCAGCAGCGAAGGAGCAGCGGGAGCCCACAATGAGCAGTTCTTC.